The entry that follows covers one T cell receptor (beta chain) sequence. The antigen it binds to is not known. Base-call qualities are not available, and no considerably larger clone is one nucleotide away. Whole blood was collected in K2EDTA tubes by collaborating institutions according to the institutions' own protocols. For TCRbeta analysis, collaborator samples were shipped as frozen whole blood, as isolated PBMCs, or as DNA extracted from either sample type. Taken from the germline V gene, the CDR1 and CDR2 loops are SGHVS and FNYEAQ. Spanning cysteine to phenylalanine, the CDR3 consists of 15 amino acids. The kept DNA is CDR3 alone, 45 bases in frame from the first base. V sheds 5 bases and J sheds 1 base, leaving 14 bases between their ends. This specimen comes from a study of blood T cell repertoires in COVID-19 (dated by TCRdb to about 2020). Describing the broader study: Collaborator samples came from the United States, Italy and Spain and covered acute and convalescent phases of COVID-19. The prospective study material was composed of cDNA or gDNA derived from T cells, B-cell-depleted T cells, or PBMCs. Subjects who had been exposed to COVID-19, were actively infected with it, or had recovered from it provided the deeply sampled blood TCRbeta repertoires that made up the dataset. A freely available public database, intended as a resource for researchers studying the immune response to SARS-CoV-2, is where the repertoires were released. The samples were drawn from the first 160 participants of the ongoing ImmuneRACE study and from over 950 subjects provided by 6 global collaborators. The sample metadata nearly always contained a de-identified subject ID, COVID-19 status, age in years and sex. Where available, HLA class I and class II types were obtained from metadata supplied by the sample provider rather than from assay-based typing. Paper-wide results and their limitations: The amount of clinical and demographic metadata varied by source and participant and was provided uncurated.

TCRbeta CDR3 regions were amplified from genomic DNA using the immunoSEQ Assay, a bias-controlled multiplex PCR. The paper's processing steps were these. Nucleated cell counts per sample were estimated from amplification of reference gene primers within the assay. To quantify the absolute abundance of each unique TCRbeta CDR3 rearrangement, sequence reads were collapsed and filtered. For each sample, productive Simpson clonality was calculated by taking the square root of Simpson's diversity index across productive rearrangements. The clones in this table, taken by TCRdb from immuneACCESS, are in-frame only. Not every clone is retained; where verified, under half of the shortfall comes from an unresolved V gene, and the cause of the rest is unknown. The D gene and trimming were derived from the DNA, and the V and J assignments and clone size from that table. In all, the sample holds some 260,000 clones, and around 82% of those were seen once. The ten biggest clones cover 3.1% of the sample.

This TCR came from a woman younger than 35 with acute or convalescent COVID-19. Sequenced input: peripheral blood. The chain is encoded by TRBV7-6 joined to TRBJ1-1, with no confident D gene call. The DNA sequence follows: TGTGCCAGCAGCCCAACCCCGGTTACGAACACTGAAGCTTTCTTT. This sequence encodes CASSPTPVTNTEAFF.